This TCR beta chain was identified in a study of OX40 agonist ivuxolimab in advanced cancers. Findings and limits, study-wide: Among T cells, CD8+ cells averaged more expanded clones than CD4+ cells.

From germline, CDR1 is SGHNT and CDR2 YYREEE (reference sequence). V was clipped by 3 bases and J by 7 bases; unmatched bases: 6. This CDR3 has 13 amino acids. As to this clone: The antigen is undetermined.

Blood specimens came from baseline, cycle 4 day 1, and cycle 7 day 1. Sequencing was performed with immunoSEQ multiplex PCR; in TCRdb, only in-frame clones are kept and a portion is missing. The table has roughly 67,000 clones, more than 75% seen once. The chain is built from TRBV5-4 and TRBJ1-1; the match to TRBD1 covers 7 bases. The material was CD4+ or CD8+ T cells sorted from blood, obtained in a trial of the OX40 agonist ivuxolimab. This TCR derives from an adult with an advanced solid tumor such as melanoma, head and neck, liver or kidney cancer. This CDR3 is CASSSDREGEAFF. In DNA form, the CDR3 reads TGTGCCAGCAGCTCCGACAGGGAGGGTGAAGCTTTCTTT.